Following are 30 T cell receptor beta chains from one sample sequenced in a study of blood T cell repertoires in COVID-19. TCRdb keeps only in-frame clones here, not all; method: immunoSEQ multiplex PCR. Of about 99,000 clones listed, roughly 91% are singletons. The specimen was peripheral blood. These receptors were collected from a human donor in a cohort sampled during active COVID-19.

This chain links TRBV3-1 (or the pseudogene TRBV3-2) with TRBJ2-1; 8 bases align to TRBD2. Trimming cost V 0 bases and J 2 bases; bases outside gene matches: 15. Germline V CDR1 and CDR2: LGHDT, YNNKEL (reference sequence). This CDR3 is 20 amino acids long. As DNA, the CDR3 is TGTGCCAGCAGCCAAGATCGCCCTGCTAACGGGGGGGGCACCTACAATGAGCAGTTCTTC. Translating it yields CASSQDRPANGGGTYNEQFF.

The chain has TRBV18 and TRBJ2-2; TRBD1 agrees at 8 bases. The CDR3 runs 15 residues. J lost 2 bases, V lost 3 bases, and 2 bases had no gene match. Germline V gene data show CDR1 as KGHSH and CDR2 as LQKENI. The CDR3 reads CASSPQGANTGELFF. Written as DNA, the CDR3 is TGTGCCAGCTCACCCCAGGGGGCTAACACCGGGGAGCTGTTTTTT.

V and J are TRBV5-8 and TRBJ2-3; 7 bases align to TRBD1. The CDR3 spans 16 residues. Germline loops: CDR1 SGHTS, CDR2 YDEGEE. Losses at the gene ends were 0 bases for V and 0 bases for J; bases not matched to a gene: 4. The CDR3 DNA is TGTGCCAGCAGCTTGGGGGGACAGAGTAGCACAGATACGCAGTATTTT. Protein product: CASSLGGQSSTDTQYF.

The CDR3 protein is CASSERQGNTEAFF. The CDR3 region has the DNA TGTGCCAGCAGTGAGCGGCAGGGGAACACTGAAGCTTTCTTT. The V gene is TRBV2, the J gene TRBJ1-1, with D possibly TRBD1 on 5 matching bases. Looked up from germline, CDR1 is SNHLY and CDR2 is FYNNEI. The CDR3 length is 14 residues. Trimming stripped 3 bases from V and 1 base from J, with 9 bases between.

CDR3 in amino acids: CASSSQGLAGAGEQYF. In DNA, the CDR3 is TGTGCCAGCAGTTCTCAGGGACTAGCGGGAGCGGGGGAGCAGTACTTC. The chain is built from TRBV28 and TRBJ2-7; 14 nucleotides agree with TRBD2. V gave up 4 bases and J gave up 7 bases; unmatched junction bases: 9. CDR1 and CDR2 from the germline V gene are MDHEN and SYDVKM. The CDR3 sequence is 16 residues long.

This clone was picked up a small number of times. In the same sample, other DNA sequences code for this CDR3. This chain uses TRBV6-2 or TRBV6-3 with TRBJ2-7, with TRBD2 matching 9 bases. Germline V gives CDR1 MNHEY, CDR2 SVGEGT. The junction had 0 bases not matched to a gene; V was cut back by 0 bases and J by 3 bases. The CDR3 length is 14 residues. The CDR3 bases are TGTGCCAGCAGTTACTCTAGCGGGAGCTACGAGCAGTACTTC. Its translation is CASSYSSGSYEQYF.

V is TRBV5-4 and J is TRBJ2-1, with 12 nucleotides matching TRBD2. Germline loops: CDR1 SGHNT, CDR2 YYREEE (reference sequence). Trimming took 0 bases from V and 9 from J; bases not matched to a gene: 4. This CDR3 is built from 15 residues. The DNA for the CDR3 is TGTGCCAGCAGCTTGGGACTAGCGGGAGTATTTGAGCAGTTCTTC. This encodes CASSLGLAGVFEQFF. Looking up the rest from reference TRBV5-4 and TRBJ2-1 gives the full variable domain: ETGVTQSPTHLIKTRGQQVTLRCSSQSGHNTVSWYQQALGQGPQFIFQYYREEENGRGNFPPRFSGLQFPNYSSELNVNALELDDSALYLCASSLGLAGVFEQFFGPGTRLTVL.

The genes are TRBV6-2 or TRBV6-3 and TRBJ1-1; D may be TRBD1 (6 bases). Deletions cut 2 bases from V and 3 bases from J, with 10 bases between. The germline gives CDR1 MNHEY, CDR2 SVGEGT. The CDR3 extends over 14 amino acids. This CDR3 is CASSYDQGYTEAFF. In nucleotides, the CDR3 is TGTGCCAGCAGTTACGACCAGGGGTACACTGAAGCTTTCTTT.

The rearrangement joins TRBV2 to TRBJ2-3; tentatively, D is TRBD1 (6 bases). The V end was cut by 1 base, the J end by 8 bases, with 10 bases between. The CDR3 loop spans 13 amino acids. Looked up from germline, CDR1 is SNHLY and CDR2 is FYNNEI. The CDR3 here is CASSEEGVGTQYF. The CDR3 nucleotides read TGTGCCAGCAGTGAAGAGGGGGTAGGTACGCAGTATTTT. The complete variable domain, with remaining parts taken from reference TRBV2 and TRBJ2-3, reads EPEVTQTPSHQVTQMGQEVILRCVPISNHLYFYWYRQILGQKVEFLVSFYNNEISEKSEIFDDQFSVERPDGSNFTLKIRSTKLEDSAMYFCASSEEGVGTQYFGPGTRLTVL.

The sample holds one count of this clone. This chain joins TRBV7-9 and TRBJ2-5; D remains unclear. Trimming pared 5 bases from V and 0 bases from J, leaving 10 bases between. CDR3 length: 14 amino acids. From germline, CDR1 is SEHNR and CDR2 FQNEAQ (reference sequence). For the CDR3, the DNA is TGTGCCAGCAGCCCCCAGGTGTACCAAGAGACCCAGTACTTC. Amino acid sequence: CASSPQVYQETQYF.

This chain uses TRBV27 with TRBJ2-2; TRBD2 is a possible D gene (6 bases). CDR1 MNHEY and CDR2 SMNVEV come from the germline V gene (reference sequence). Trimming removed 8 bases from V and 8 bases from J, with 12 bases in between. The CDR3 totals 12 residues. CDR3 in DNA: TGTGCCAGCTGGGACTCCCGGGGGGAGCTGTTTTTT. Protein: CASWDSRGELFF.

V gene TRBV20-1 combines with J gene TRBJ2-7; perhaps TRBD1 as D (6 bases). The germline gives CDR1 DFQATT, CDR2 SNEGSKA (reference sequence). Trimming stripped 3 bases from V and 5 bases from J, with 17 bases between. The CDR3 consists of 14 residues. The CDR3 nucleotides read TGCAGTGCTAGTGGTTGGGGGCTTAGCGACGAGCAGTACTTC. Translating gives CSASGWGLSDEQYF.

This sequence joins TRBV5-8 and TRBJ1-1; no reliable D call. Per the germline V gene, CDR1 is SGHTS and CDR2 is YDEGEE. V was trimmed by 1 base and J by 8 bases, leaving 15 bases between them. The CDR3 length is 14 residues. The CDR3 region is CASSLFSGSLEAFF. CDR3 DNA sequence: TGTGCCAGCAGCTTGTTTTCAGGTTCCCTGGAAGCTTTCTTT.

The rearrangement joins TRBV19 to TRBJ2-3, with 9 bases that match TRBD1. The V gene's germline CDR1 is LNHDA and CDR2 SQIVND (reference sequence). With V trimmed by 5 bases and J by 1 base, 4 bases remained unmatched. The CDR3 extends over 15 amino acids. CDR3 sequence (DNA): TGTGCCAGTAGTTGGACAGGGGAGGGCACAGATACGCAGTATTTT. Residues: CASSWTGEGTDTQYF. Drawing the rest from reference TRBV19 and TRBJ2-3, the complete variable domain is DGGITQSPKYLFRKEGQNVTLSCEQNLNHDAMYWYRQDPGQGLRLIYYSQIVNDFQKGDIAEGYSVSREKKESFPLTVTSAQKNPTAFYLCASSWTGEGTDTQYFGPGTRLTVL.

The CDR3 loop reads CASSLSTGEGEKLFF. CDR3 in DNA: TGCGCCAGCAGCCTTTCAACAGGGGAAGGGGAAAAACTGTTTTTT. The chain combines TRBV4-3 with TRBJ1-4; 7 positions agree with TRBD1. Germline-derived CDR1 and CDR2 are LGHNA and YSLEER. CDR3 length: 15 residues. The J segment lost 8 bases and the V segment lost 4 bases, leaving 10 bases of the junction unmatched.

The gene calls are TRBV4-3 and TRBJ2-7; 9 bases are a match to TRBD1. Germline-derived CDR1 and CDR2 are LGHNA and YSLEER. Trimming cost V 0 bases and J 4 bases; bases outside gene matches: 4. This CDR3 has 15 amino acids. The CDR3 nucleotides read TGCGCCAGCAGCCAAGATGGGGGACAGGGTTACGAGCAGTACTTC. Protein: CASSQDGGQGYEQYF.

The CDR3 is CASREGGNYGYTF. CDR3 coding DNA: TGTGCCAGCAGAGAGGGGGGGAACTATGGCTACACCTTC. The chain uses TRBV2 and TRBJ1-2; D possibly corresponds to TRBD1 (6 bases). This CDR3 is built from 13 residues. Germline loops: CDR1 SNHLY, CDR2 FYNNEI. The V gene lost 6 bases and the J gene lost 2 bases, with 10 bases spanning the gap.

The chain employs TRBV27 and TRBJ2-1; 7 bases are shared with TRBD2. V was pared by 2 bases and J by 2 bases, with 3 bases of the junction left unmatched. Germline CDR1 reads MNHEY; CDR2 reads SMNVEV (reference sequence). The CDR3 runs 15 residues. The CDR3 spells CASSLNGRPYNEQFF. CDR3 bases: TGTGCCAGCAGTTTAAACGGGAGGCCCTACAATGAGCAGTTCTTC.

The chain couples TRBV9 to TRBJ2-2; TRBD2 matches at 10 bases. V gave up 2 bases and J gave up 7 bases; unmatched junction bases: 20. The germline CDR1 and CDR2 sequences are SGDLS and YYNGEE. CDR3 size: 20 residues. This CDR3 is CASSVSPVAGSSGGGGELFF. The CDR3 bases are TGTGCCAGCAGCGTCAGCCCGGTAGCAGGTTCTAGCGGGGGTGGCGGGGAGCTGTTTTTT.

This chain connects TRBV4-3 to TRBJ1-2, with a possible D match to TRBD1 (5 bases). Germline assignment: CDR1 LGHNA and CDR2 YSLEER. The ends were cut back, 3 bases at V and 8 bases at J, with 13 bases in the middle. The CDR3 is made up of 13 amino acids. DNA of the CDR3: TGCGCCAGCAGCCAGGCCAGGGCGTGGGGCTACACCTTC. Residues: CASSQARAWGYTF.

This rearrangement joins TRBV11-2 to TRBJ2-1; D call uncertain. The CDR3 is 11 residues long. V was clipped by 2 bases and J by 7 bases, with 3 bases between them. Germline V gene sequence: CDR1 SGHAT, CDR2 FQNNGV. The CDR3 DNA sequence: TGTGCCAGCAGCTTAATAAATGAGCAGTTCTTC. The encoded protein is CASSLINEQFF.

This clone was counted a single time. V is TRBV7-9 and J is TRBJ2-7, with 8 bases aligning to TRBD2. This CDR3 region has 15 residues. Losses at the gene ends were 4 bases for V and 4 bases for J; bases not matched to a gene: 9. Per germline, CDR1 SEHNR and CDR2 FQNEAQ (reference sequence). The CDR3 loop reads CASSYGGGLVYEQYF. In nucleotides, the CDR3 is TGTGCCAGCAGCTACGGAGGGGGACTAGTGTACGAGCAGTACTTC.

This chain joins TRBV7-8 and TRBJ2-1; tentatively, D is TRBD2 (6 bases). The ends were cut back, 1 base at V and 5 bases at J, with 12 bases in the middle. The CDR3 is 15 residues long. The V gene's germline CDR1 is SGHVS and CDR2 FQNEAQ. The CDR3 nucleotides are TGTGCCAGCAGCTTAGGGGACTCGAACCACAATGAGCAGTTCTTC. It encodes CASSLGDSNHNEQFF.

V is TRBV19 and J is TRBJ2-2; D is uncertain. CDR1 LNHDA and CDR2 SQIVND come from the germline V gene (reference sequence). This CDR3 comprises 14 residues. V was trimmed by 10 bases and J by 2 bases, leaving 14 bases between them. The CDR3: CATQSGLNTGELFF. In DNA, the CDR3 is TGTGCCACTCAAAGTGGCCTCAACACCGGGGAGCTGTTTTTT.

A few counts support this clone. This sequence joins TRBV4-3 and TRBJ2-1, with 12 bases matching TRBD2. Trimming cost V 0 bases and J 2 bases; bases outside gene matches: 2. In germline, CDR1 is LGHNA, CDR2 YSLEER. This CDR3 spans 17 amino acids. CDR3 nucleotides: TGCGCCAGCAGCCAAGATGCTAGCGGGAGGGCCTACAATGAGCAGTTCTTC. Translated: CASSQDASGRAYNEQFF.

The genes are TRBV9 and TRBJ1-6; 8 positions match TRBD1. The CDR3 totals 16 residues. CDR1 is SGDLS and CDR2 is YYNGEE in the germline V gene. The V and J ends lost 4 bases and 5 bases, in that order; junction bases with no gene match: 8. CDR3 coding DNA: TGTGCCAGCAGCCTAAGGACAGGGCGGGATAATTCACCCCTCCACTTT. This codes for CASSLRTGRDNSPLHF. Variable domain in full (rest from reference TRBV9 and TRBJ1-6): DSGVTQTPKHLITATGQRVTLRCSPRSGDLSVYWYQQSLDQGLQFLIQYYNGEERAKGNILERFSAQQFPDLHSELNLSSLELGDSALYFCASSLRTGRDNSPLHFGNGTRLTVT.

This chain joins TRBV28 and TRBJ2-2; the D gene is possibly TRBD2 (6 bases). The V end lost 6 bases, the J end lost 1 base, and 21 bases lay between the germline ends. Per the germline V gene, CDR1 is MDHEN and CDR2 is SYDVKM. The CDR3 length is 18 residues. The DNA of the CDR3 is TGTGCCAGCAGGTCGACGGGACTTGGATTTAGGAACACCGGGGAGCTGTTTTTT. Residues: CASRSTGLGFRNTGELFF.

The rearrangement links TRBV2 to TRBJ1-2, with 7 bases lining up with TRBD1. The V gene end was trimmed by 4 bases and the J gene end by 8 bases; junction bases not matched to a gene: 10. Germline V gene sequence: CDR1 SNHLY, CDR2 FYNNEI. The CDR3 has 14 residues. CDR3 in amino acids: CASSARGPVGGYTF. The CDR3 DNA is TGTGCCAGCAGTGCGAGGGGGCCGGTTGGCGGCTACACCTTC.

This rearrangement joins TRBV4-3 to TRBJ1-2; D is possibly TRBD1 (5 bases). The germline V and J ends were trimmed by 0 bases and 5 bases, with 10 bases remaining between them. The CDR3 sequence is 14 residues long. Germline CDR1 and CDR2: LGHNA and YSLEER. The CDR3 here is CASSQDRSGYGYTF. In DNA, the CDR3 is TGCGCCAGCAGCCAAGATAGGTCAGGGTATGGCTACACCTTC.

The rearrangement joins TRBV5-1 to TRBJ2-7; 7 bases line up with TRBD1. This CDR3 spans 13 amino acids. After removal of 5 bases from V and 0 bases from J, the junction contained 2 bases not matched to a gene. The V gene's germline CDR1 is SGHRS and CDR2 YFSETQ. The CDR3 DNA reads TGCGCCAGCAGATGGGACAGCTCCTACGAGCAGTACTTC. Amino acid sequence: CASRWDSSYEQYF.